A selection of T cell receptor beta chains follows, all from one sample in a study of T cells in Graves' hyperthyroidism and ophthalmopathy. One entry per CDR3 protein, called by TCRdb with MiXCR from the multiplex PCR reads. Of some 490,000 distinct CDR3 sequences in the sample, 22% are singletons; the top ten hold about 49%. The sample was blood. These TCRs come from a woman aged 70 to 79 with Graves' ophthalmopathy. CDR3s include the opening cysteine and the closing phenylalanine or tryptophan. A D gene is named only where the DNA matches it firmly. Clone sizes are given selectively: once, few, many, or a class where the clone is expanded.

clone_size d_call j_call v_call cdr3_nt cdr3_aa
few . TRBJ2-1 TRBV6-1 TGTGCCAGCAGTTTAAAAGGGACTTCTCTAGGGAGGAATGAGCAGTTCTTC CASSLKGTSLGRNEQFF
many . TRBJ1-2 TRBV28 TGTGCCAGCAGTTTTTTGGGGGTTCTTAGCTATGGCTACACCTTC CASSFLGVLSYGYTF
. . TRBJ1-2 TRBV18 TGTGCCAGCTCCCCGGACTATGGCTACACCTTC CASSPDYGYTF
. TRBD2 TRBJ2-4 TRBV11-2 TGTGCCAGCAGCTACACTAGCGGGAAGGAAAACATTCAGTACTTC CASSYTSGKENIQYF
. TRBD1 TRBJ1-4 TRBV7-9 TGTGCCAGCAGCCCTAGCAGGGGGGACGAAAAACTGTTTTTT CASSPSRGDEKLFF
once TRBD1 TRBJ2-1 TRBV27 TGTGCCAGCAGTTTCGTTGGACAGGGGTGGGATGAGCAGTTCTTC CASSFVGQGWDEQFF
. . TRBJ1-1 TRBV4-1 TGCGCCAGCAGCCAAGACGCCGGGGTCCTCACTGAAGCTTTCTTT CASSQDAGVLTEAFF
. TRBD2 TRBJ2-3 TRBV6-2/TRBV6-3 TGTGCCAGCATCCAACTAGCGGACCACACAGATACGCAGTATTTT CASIQLADHTDTQYF
many . TRBJ2-5 TRBV2 TGTGCCAGCAGTGAACAGCCTAATGAGGTCCAAGAGACCCAGTACTTC CASSEQPNEVQETQYF
few . TRBJ2-1 TRBV24-1 TGTGCCACCAGTGACCCCGGGGTTTCCTACAATGAGCAGTTCTTC CATSDPGVSYNEQFF
. TRBD1 TRBJ1-2 TRBV20-1 TGCAGTGCTAGCGGGACAGGGGACTATGGCTACACCTTC CSASGTGDYGYTF
. TRBD2 TRBJ2-7 TRBV6-1 TGTGCCACCGTCCCAGCGGGGGGCCACGAGCAGTACTTC CATVPAGGHEQYF
. . TRBJ1-4 TRBV7-9 TGTGCCAGCAGCTTGGGGGGGGGAACTAATGAAAAACTGTTTTTT CASSLGGGTNEKLFF
many TRBD2 TRBJ2-1 TRBV27 TGTGCCAGGGGACTAGCGGATAAGCAGTTCTTC CARGLADKQFF
. . TRBJ1-5 TRBV30 TGTGCCTGGAGTGTAGCGGCGGGGAATCAGCCCCAGCATTTT CAWSVAAGNQPQHF
. . TRBJ2-3 TRBV28 TGTGCCAGCAGATCTTTGGACAGCACAGATACGCAGTATTTT CASRSLDSTDTQYF
few . TRBJ2-1 TRBV5-1 TGCGCCAGCAGCTCCCCGATAGTTAATGAGCAGTTCTTC CASSSPIVNEQFF